Listed below are T cell receptor beta chains from one sample, sequenced in a study of blood T cell repertoires in COVID-19. The assay was immunoSEQ multiplex PCR, and TCRdb's table has in-frame clones only and misses some. This table has around 260,000 clones, less than 90% appearing once. The sequenced sample consisted of peripheral blood. The receptors come from a man between 60 and 75 years old who had recovered from COVID-19. The CDR3 runs from the conserved cysteine through the conserved F or W. Each record gives: D gene, V gene, CDR3 protein. The D gene is left open where the match is weak.

d_gene: .; v_gene: TRBV9; CDR3aa: CASSVAELLGEQYF
d_gene: TRBD1; v_gene: TRBV18; CDR3aa: CASSPDRTGAYNEQFF
d_gene: .; v_gene: TRBV5-6; CDR3aa: CASRRFTESTDTQYF
d_gene: .; v_gene: TRBV15; CDR3aa: CATSRQGSNQPQHF
d_gene: .; v_gene: TRBV3-1/TRBV3-2; CDR3aa: CASSQPGQINSPLHF
d_gene: TRBD2; v_gene: TRBV3-1/TRBV3-2; CDR3aa: CASSQGLAGGLWSSDTQYF
d_gene: .; v_gene: TRBV7-9; CDR3aa: CASSQGTDTGELFF
d_gene: .; v_gene: TRBV6-5; CDR3aa: CATTTDSRSNSPLHF
d_gene: .; v_gene: TRBV5-8; CDR3aa: CASRQALNEQFF
d_gene: TRBD1; v_gene: TRBV6-6; CDR3aa: CASSYIGTAYEQYF
d_gene: TRBD1; v_gene: TRBV27; CDR3aa: CASSSTGGLREKLFF
d_gene: TRBD2; v_gene: TRBV3-1/TRBV3-2; CDR3aa: CASSPELAGDEQFF
d_gene: .; v_gene: TRBV12-3/TRBV12-4; CDR3aa: CASSLWQDYGYTF
d_gene: TRBD1; v_gene: TRBV13; CDR3aa: CASSSGQSSYEQYF
d_gene: .; v_gene: TRBV4-1; CDR3aa: CASSFRESSYNEQFF
d_gene: .; v_gene: TRBV9; CDR3aa: CASSVTTGPSYEQYF
d_gene: TRBD1; v_gene: TRBV19; CDR3aa: CASSADRRNQPQHF
d_gene: .; v_gene: TRBV7-8; CDR3aa: CASSEAGTTVSNQPQHF
d_gene: .; v_gene: TRBV3-1/TRBV3-2; CDR3aa: CASSPGWEQFF
d_gene: TRBD2; v_gene: TRBV27; CDR3aa: CASSPVTSGLTGAYEQYF
d_gene: TRBD1; v_gene: TRBV5-4; CDR3aa: CASSTPTGGYTEAFF
d_gene: TRBD1; v_gene: TRBV11-2; CDR3aa: CASSERDREAGLQETQYF
d_gene: .; v_gene: TRBV19; CDR3aa: CASSAPGERAGELFF
d_gene: .; v_gene: TRBV11-2; CDR3aa: CASSFAGKYNEQFF
d_gene: .; v_gene: TRBV6-4; CDR3aa: CASSDVGTPIAGELFF
d_gene: .; v_gene: TRBV24-1; CDR3aa: CATSVSGQGTYEQYF
d_gene: .; v_gene: TRBV5-1; CDR3aa: CASSLAGSTDTQYF
d_gene: TRBD2; v_gene: TRBV28; CDR3aa: CASTLAGVAETQYF
d_gene: TRBD1; v_gene: TRBV18; CDR3aa: CASSPPSTGGYEKLFF
d_gene: TRBD1; v_gene: TRBV15; CDR3aa: CATSREGTGSYGYTF
d_gene: TRBD1; v_gene: TRBV30; CDR3aa: CAWSPDRVGTDTQYF
d_gene: TRBD1; v_gene: TRBV7-8; CDR3aa: CASSVTQGARKLFF
d_gene: TRBD2; v_gene: TRBV3-1/TRBV3-2; CDR3aa: CASRNLAGVSYNEQFF
d_gene: TRBD1; v_gene: TRBV27; CDR3aa: CASRRGQGFNQPQHF
d_gene: TRBD1; v_gene: TRBV5-1; CDR3aa: CASSLDGTGIDEQYF
d_gene: .; v_gene: TRBV6-4; CDR3aa: CASSDSPSSSSYNEQFF
d_gene: TRBD2; v_gene: TRBV6-2/TRBV6-3; CDR3aa: CASSRTSGSADTQYF
d_gene: .; v_gene: TRBV2; CDR3aa: CASSLVRNAEQFF
d_gene: TRBD1; v_gene: TRBV5-1; CDR3aa: CASSRDRGEQFF
d_gene: TRBD1; v_gene: TRBV28; CDR3aa: CATGTAEWGTQYF
d_gene: TRBD2; v_gene: TRBV5-1; CDR3aa: CASTRLGGMTDTQYF
d_gene: .; v_gene: TRBV15; CDR3aa: CATSRDGQSQDIQYF
d_gene: TRBD1; v_gene: TRBV5-6; CDR3aa: CASSWTGLGANVLTF
d_gene: TRBD2; v_gene: TRBV11-2; CDR3aa: CASSLSGRENNEQFF
d_gene: TRBD1; v_gene: TRBV5-1; CDR3aa: CASKGAGRLEKLFF
d_gene: .; v_gene: TRBV30; CDR3aa: CAWSPWTEGNTIYF
d_gene: .; v_gene: TRBV7-9; CDR3aa: CASSLAGSLVETQYF
d_gene: .; v_gene: TRBV7-9; CDR3aa: CASSPGVESPLHF
d_gene: TRBD2; v_gene: TRBV6-4; CDR3aa: CASSVTSGSTDTQYF
d_gene: TRBD1; v_gene: TRBV6-5; CDR3aa: CASRDRIYQPQHF
d_gene: TRBD1; v_gene: TRBV4-1; CDR3aa: CASSQHTGGGETQYF